This T cell receptor (beta chain) was observed in a study of OX40 agonist ivuxolimab in advanced cancers. Background on the study: Ivuxolimab, an agonist antibody against OX40 (CD134), was given to patients. Those enrolled were 80% to 85% male, with a mean age of about 66 years and ages from about 20 to 85.

TCRdb keeps only in-frame clones here, not all; method: immunoSEQ multiplex PCR. The data contain about 18,000 clones, about four fifths of them singletons. In its sample, this clone was seen once. V lost 3 bases and J lost 1, with 18 bases in between. CDR1 MDHEN and CDR2 SYDVKM come from the germline V gene. This CDR3 spans 17 amino acids. The V call is TRBV28, the J call TRBJ1-1, with D unresolved. The sequence derives from an adult with an advanced solid tumor such as melanoma, head and neck, liver or kidney cancer. Sample: CD4+ or CD8+ T cells sorted from blood, taken in a trial of the OX40 agonist ivuxolimab. CDR3 DNA: TGTGCCAGCAGTTTCCTTGGTGGGGTGCCACCGAACACTGAAGCTTTCTTT. Its translation is CASSFLGGVPPNTEAFF. Drawing the rest from reference TRBV28 and TRBJ1-1, the complete variable domain is DVKVTQSSRYLVKRTGEKVFLECVQDMDHENMFWYRQDPGLGLRLIYFSYDVKMKEKGDIPEGYSVSREKKERFSLILESASTNQTSMYLCASSFLGGVPPNTEAFFGQGTRLTVV.